Described below is a single T cell receptor (beta chain) sequence and its context. Study processing details: For nucleated cells, counts were estimated from reference gene primer amplification. Assay: immunoSEQ multiplex PCR; the TCRdb copy retains only in-frame clones and omits some. The DNA was the basis for D and trimming; V, J and clone size are from that table. The repertoire consists of under 250,000 clones, with approximately 84% occurring once and the leading ten covering 4% to 5.5%. These data are taken from a study of blood T cell repertoires in COVID-19. The sequencing sample was made of peripheral blood. The sequence was collected from a man aged 45-65 years with active or convalescent COVID-19.

CDR3 DNA: TGTGCCAGCAGCCAAGGGCAGACAGGGAGGTTCCGGTTCTTC. Its protein product is CASSQGQTGRFRFF. The chain joins TRBV3-1 (or the pseudogene TRBV3-2) to TRBJ2-1, with D possibly matching TRBD1 (7 bases). The CDR3 is 14 amino acids. V was clipped by 1 base and J by 15 bases, with 19 bases between them. Germline V lookup: CDR1 LGHDT, CDR2 YNNKEL (reference sequence).